A selection of T cell receptor beta chains follows, all from one sample in a study of metastatic and nonmetastatic thyroid tumors. TCRdb re-analyzed the PCR reads using MiXCR. Of tens of thousands of clones listed, over 25% are singletons. What was sequenced was blood. Receptor source: a male donor with papillary thyroid cancer or a benign thyroid nodule (not recorded which). Some clones in this sample may be carry-over from other donors' samples. Both conserved end residues are part of each CDR3. The D gene is left open where the match is weak. Expanded clones are given a class, and other clones once, few, many or no size at all.

clone_size j_call d_call v_call cdr3_nt cdr3_aa
few TRBJ2-7 TRBD1 TRBV7-8 TGTGCCAGCAGCTCCGGGACAGGGGCTTTAATAGCATCCTACGAGCAGTACTTC CASSSGTGALIASYEQYF
many TRBJ2-7 . TRBV20-1 TGCAGTGCTAGAGATGCCGGCCCGACGATGTACGAGCAGTACTTC CSARDAGPTMYEQYF
many TRBJ2-1 TRBD2 TRBV12-3/TRBV12-4 TGTGCCAGCAGTACATCCCTAGCGGGAGACGACAATGAGCAGTTCTTC CASSTSLAGDDNEQFF
many TRBJ1-2 . TRBV12-5 TGTGCTAGTGGCCGCGGTGAAGGCACCTATGGCTACACCTTC CASGRGEGTYGYTF
. TRBJ2-6 . TRBV18 TGTGCCAACTCACAATCAGGTTTGGGTGACGGAGCCAACGTCCTGACTTTC CANSQSGLGDGANVLTF
many TRBJ1-4 . TRBV2 TGTGCCAGCAGTGAATTAAATAGCGCATCGTTGAAACTGTTTTTT CASSELNSASLKLFF
. TRBJ2-2 . TRBV5-1 TGCGCCAGCAGCTATACCCACGGGAACACCGGGGAGCTGTTTTTT CASSYTHGNTGELFF
. TRBJ1-6 . TRBV9 TGTGCCAGCAGGCGGGGGACTCACTCCTATAATTCACCCCTCCACTTT CASRRGTHSYNSPLHF
. TRBJ2-7 TRBD1 TRBV11-2 TGTGCCAGCAGCCCCTACCTAGGGGGCCCTCACACCTACGAGCAGTACTTC CASSPYLGGPHTYEQYF
. TRBJ2-1 TRBD2 TRBV6-5 TGTGCCAGCAGGTACGGGACTAGCGGAGACCCAGGGTACAATGAGCAGTTCTTC CASRYGTSGDPGYNEQFF
. TRBJ2-5 . TRBV4-1 TGCGCCAGCAGCCAAGAGGCTAGCTGGGCGACGGGGGAGACCCAGTACTTC CASSQEASWATGETQYF
medium-sized TRBJ2-3 . TRBV5-1 TGCGCCAGCAGCCCGGGGAGCACAGATACGCAGTATTTT CASSPGSTDTQYF
many TRBJ2-6 . TRBV18 TGTGCCAGCTCACCACCGGTAGTTTTACAGGGCCCCTCTGGGGCCAACGTCCTGACTTTC CASSPPVVLQGPSGANVLTF
many TRBJ2-5 TRBD1 TRBV4-2 TGTGCCAGCAGCCAACCAGGGGGCAAGGAGACCCAGTACTTC CASSQPGGKETQYF
many TRBJ2-2 TRBD2 TRBV3-1 TGTGCCAGCAGCCAAGATTCGGGTCTAGCGGGAGGAACGTTAATAGGTTTGGGGGAGCTGTTTTTT CASSQDSGLAGGTLIGLGELFF
many TRBJ2-2 . TRBV5-1 TGCGCCAGCAGCTTAAGCCTGCTGGGAACCGGGGAGCTGTTTTTT CASSLSLLGTGELFF
many TRBJ2-7 TRBD2 TRBV28 TGTGCCAGCAGTTTACTAGCGGGGTCCTACGAGCAGTACTTC CASSLLAGSYEQYF
few TRBJ2-1 . TRBV12-3/TRBV12-4 TGTGCAAGCAGTTACGCAAACGGTTTGGGGGTATACAATGAGCAGTTCTTC CASSYANGLGVYNEQFF
. TRBJ2-3 TRBD1 TRBV12-3/TRBV12-4 TGTGCCAGCAAAACAGGGGGAGCCCCTATCACAGATACGCAGTATTTT CASKTGGAPITDTQYF
. TRBJ2-2 . TRBV6-1 TGTGCCAGCAGTACCTTGTACGGGAACACCTGGGAGCTGTTTTTT CASSTLYGNTWELFF
many TRBJ2-1 TRBD2 TRBV20-1 TGCTCCCGGGGGGGGGTGTCCTACAATGAGCAGTTCTTC CSRGGVSYNEQFF
. TRBJ2-5 . TRBV9 TGTGCCAGCAGCGGCCCCAGCGTAGAGTCCCAGTACTTC CASSGPSVESQYF
. TRBJ2-1 . TRBV20-1 TGCAGTGCCCCTCCCCGGGGGTTCGAGCAGTTCTTC CSAPPRGFEQFF
large TRBJ2-2 . TRBV2 TGTGCCAGCAGTCCTCGGACAGGAGGGACCGGGGAGCTGTTTTTT CASSPRTGGTGELFF
many TRBJ2-5 TRBD2 TRBV7-3 TGTGCCAGCAGCCCGGGACTAGCGGGAGCTGAGACCCAGTACTTC CASSPGLAGAETQYF
. TRBJ2-3 . TRBV4-2 TGTGCCAGCAGCCAACGGCGGAACACAGATACGCAGTATTTT CASSQRRNTDTQYF
. TRBJ2-3 . TRBV15 TGTGCCACCAGCGAAGCCATTGTTCCAGGGTCAGATACGCAGTATTTT CATSEAIVPGSDTQYF
. TRBJ2-5 . TRBV12-3/TRBV12-4 TGTTCTAGCCGGTCCCCGGGAGTAGAGACCCAGTACTTC CSSRSPGVETQYF
once TRBJ2-3 TRBD2 TRBV20-1 TGCAGTGCCCCCCCCAGCCGCACTAGAAGGGAGGGAGATACGCAGTATTTT CSAPPSRTRREGDTQYF
many TRBJ2-3 . TRBV6-2/TRBV6-3 TGTGCCAGCAGTTCGACAGGCTCAGATACGCAGTATTTT CASSSTGSDTQYF
many TRBJ2-5 . TRBV27 TGTGCCAGCAGTTTATCGTCCAGAATGGTACAAGAGACCCAGTACTTC CASSLSSRMVQETQYF
. TRBJ1-6 TRBD1 TRBV6-5 TGTGCCAGCAGTTACTCGGGACAGGGCCTTAATTCACCCCTCCACTTT CASSYSGQGLNSPLHF
. TRBJ2-1 TRBD2 TRBV4-1 TGCGCCAGCAGCCAGGGACTAGCGGGAGCCTACAATGAGCAGTTCTTC CASSQGLAGAYNEQFF
. TRBJ1-5 . TRBV5-1 TGCGCCAGCAGGGGGGAAGGGATCAATCAGCCCCAGCATTTT CASRGEGINQPQHF
many TRBJ1-5 . TRBV4-2 TGTGCCAGCAGCCAAGAGACGGCAGTTCGCAATCAGCCCCAGCATTTT CASSQETAVRNQPQHF
few TRBJ1-5 . TRBV27 TGTGCCAGCAGTCCCGCCCGGAATCAGCCCCAGCATTTT CASSPARNQPQHF
. TRBJ2-3 . TRBV20-1 TGCAGTGCCCCAGACCTCACAGATACGCAGTATTTT CSAPDLTDTQYF
. TRBJ2-3 TRBD2 TRBV5-1 TGCGCCAGCAGCTTGGAGGGGACTAGCGGGAGCTTAGATACGCAGTATTTT CASSLEGTSGSLDTQYF
many TRBJ2-3 TRBD2 TRBV3-1 TGTGCCAGCAGCCGGGCAGGCGGGGGTTATACGCAGTATTTT CASSRAGGGYTQYF
few TRBJ2-1 . TRBV6-1 TGTGCCAGCAGGGGCCGTGGCCCCTACAATGAGCAGTTCTTC CASRGRGPYNEQFF
. TRBJ2-5 . TRBV11-2 TGTGTCAGCAGCCCCCGCTCCCGGCAAGAGACACAGTACTTC CVSSPRSRQETQYF
many TRBJ1-4 . TRBV5-1 TGCGCCAGCAGCTTGTCACGGGGCGAGGAAAAACTGTTTTTT CASSLSRGEEKLFF
. TRBJ2-1 TRBD2 TRBV20-1 TGCAGTGCTAAAACCGGGACTAGCGGCTACAATGAGCAGTTCTTC CSAKTGTSGYNEQFF
. TRBJ1-3 . TRBV20-1 TGCAGTGCTAGAGAAGACGGTGGAAACACCATATATTTT CSAREDGGNTIYF
. TRBJ2-3 . TRBV15 TGTGCCACCAGCAGAGGCTGGGGGCAAGATACGCAGTGTTTT CATSRGWGQDTQCF
many TRBJ1-1 . TRBV12-3/TRBV12-4 TGTGCCAGCACCCCCCCGATGAACACTGAAGCTTTCTTT CASTPPMNTEAFF
many TRBJ2-7 TRBD2 TRBV20-1 TGCAGTGCTAGAGAGCGGGGGAGGGCGGACTACGAGCAGTACTTC CSARERGRADYEQYF
. TRBJ2-7 . TRBV7-6 TGTGCCAGCAGCTTAGTTTTAGACCCTACCTACGAGCAGTACTTC CASSLVLDPTYEQYF
. TRBJ2-2 . TRBV7-3 TGTGCCAGCATCTTGGGGGTGCTCACCGGGGAGCTGTTTTTT CASILGVLTGELFF
. TRBJ1-1 . TRBV19 TGTGCCAGTAGTATACAGACCAACACTGAAGCTTTCTTT CASSIQTNTEAFF
few TRBJ2-7 TRBD2 TRBV6-1 TGTGCCAGCAGTCGAAAGACTAGCGGGACGGCAGCAAACTACGAGCAGTACTTC CASSRKTSGTAANYEQYF
. TRBJ1-4 . TRBV25-1 TGTGCCAGCAGTGTGGTAGGGGAAAGTGAAAAACGGTTTTTT CASSVVGESEKRFF
many TRBJ2-5 . TRBV11-2 TGTGCCAGCAGCTTCAGTGTGTACCAAGAGACCCAGTACTTC CASSFSVYQETQYF
many TRBJ2-3 TRBD1 TRBV5-4 TGTGCCAGCAGACTCGGACAGGGATACACAGATACGCAGTATTTT CASRLGQGYTDTQYF